What follows are 14 T cell receptor beta chains derived from one specimen sequenced in a study of CD4 T cells in relation to SARS-CoV-2 and coronaviruses. Antigens for these TCRs are unknown. Clones were read by immunoSEQ multiplex PCR, and TCRdb kept only the in-frame ones, dropping some. The sample holds about 17,000 clones; 82% are singletons and the top ten take 25% to 35%. Unexposed donor CD4+ T cells date from about 2010-2019, before the COVID-19 pandemic. The cells were cultured for around ten days before CD4+ T cells were isolated. The source material was CD4+ T cells from PBMCs, cultured in vitro. These receptors all stem from a human donor in good health.

V and J are TRBV28 and TRBJ1-6; unclear D gene. CDR1 and CDR2 from the germline V gene are MDHEN and SYDVKM. CDR3 length: 14 amino acids. Trimming left V 2 bases short and J 4 bases short, with 6 bases between. The DNA for the CDR3 is TGTGCCAGCAGTTTAAGGCAGTATAATTCACCCCTCCACTTT. Translating gives CASSLRQYNSPLHF.

The rearrangement links TRBV5-1 to TRBJ2-7; D gene ambiguous. V was trimmed by 0 bases and J by 1 base, leaving 5 bases between them. The CDR3 is 13 residues long. In germline, CDR1 is SGHRS, CDR2 YFSETQ. The CDR3 nucleotides are TGCGCCAGCAGCTTGGGACGGTCCTACGAGCAGTACTTC. Translating gives CASSLGRSYEQYF.

The CDR3 nucleotides are TGTGCCAGCTCACCAATGACAGGCGAGCAGTACTTC. Encoded protein: CASSPMTGEQYF. V is TRBV18 and J is TRBJ2-7; possibly TRBD1 for D (6 bases). CDR3 length: 12 residues. V lost 2 bases and J 6 bases, leaving 8 bases between the germline ends. Germline assignment: CDR1 KGHSH and CDR2 LQKENI.

This chain uses TRBV11-2 with TRBJ2-3, with 7 bases matching TRBD2. Germline V gene data show CDR1 as SGHAT and CDR2 as FQNNGV. This CDR3 spans 18 amino acids. Trimming took 4 bases from V and 4 from J; bases not matched to a gene: 17. In DNA form, the CDR3 reads TGTGCCAGCAGCTGGGGCGAGCTGCTACGGGAGGAATCAGATACGCAGTATTTT. Its translation is CASSWGELLREESDTQYF.

The chain is built from TRBV5-4 and TRBJ2-7, with 7 bases matching TRBD1. Trimming took 0 bases from V and 7 from J; bases not matched to a gene: 7. The CDR3 contains 14 residues. The germline V gene has CDR1 SGHNT and CDR2 YYREEE (reference sequence). In nucleotides, the CDR3 is TGTGCCAGCAGCTTGGGACAGGGTAGTGGGGAGCAGTACTTC. Protein sequence: CASSLGQGSGEQYF.

This clone was detected only a few times. Written as DNA, the CDR3 is TGTGCCAGTAGTCGCTACGGGGAGGGTTCGTCCTATGGCTACACCTTC. Translating it yields CASSRYGEGSSYGYTF. V usage is TRBV19 and J usage is TRBJ1-2, with no clear D. The V gene lost 5 bases and the J gene lost 4 bases, with 20 bases spanning the gap. The CDR3 is 16 amino acids. Germline V lookup: CDR1 LNHDA, CDR2 SQIVND (reference sequence).

V usage is TRBV7-2 and J usage is TRBJ1-1; 8 bases align to TRBD1. The CDR3 consists of 14 residues. Germline CDR1 and CDR2: SGHTA and FQGNSA. With V trimmed by 2 bases and J by 3 bases, 2 bases remained unmatched. CDR3: CASSLQGADTEAFF. For the CDR3, the DNA is TGTGCCAGCAGCTTACAGGGGGCTGACACTGAAGCTTTCTTT. Combining the CDR3 with reference TRBV7-2 and TRBJ1-1 gives the whole variable domain GAGVSQSPSNKVTEKGKDVELRCDPISGHTALYWYRQSLGQGLEFLIYFQGNSAPDKSGLPSDRFSAERTGGSVSTLTIQRTQQEDSAVYLCASSLQGADTEAFFGQGTRLTVV.

The chain combines TRBV30 with TRBJ1-1; possible D gene TRBD1, 6 bases. From germline, CDR1 is GTSNPN and CDR2 SVGIG (reference sequence). The germline V and J ends were trimmed by 2 bases and 4 bases, with 26 bases remaining between them. The CDR3 totals 18 residues. The CDR3 sequence: CAWSKEIGTRRGGTEAFF. CDR3 DNA sequence: TGTGCCTGGAGTAAAGAAATCGGGACAAGGAGAGGTGGCACTGAAGCTTTCTTT.

This clone has a handful of counts. The chain uses TRBV3-1 (or the pseudogene TRBV3-2) and TRBJ1-6, with TRBD1 matching 9 bases. Per germline, CDR1 LGHDT and CDR2 YNNKEL (reference sequence). There are 15 residues in the CDR3. V trimming: 3 bases; J trimming: 7 bases; junction bases outside the gene matches: 4. The CDR3 reads CASSHAGTGNSPLHF. CDR3 DNA sequence: TGTGCCAGCAGCCATGCCGGGACAGGGAATTCACCCCTCCACTTT.

This chain joins TRBV5-4 and TRBJ1-1; D remains ambiguous. Deletions cut 0 bases from V and 1 base from J, with 7 bases between. This CDR3 has 14 amino acids. Germline CDR1 SGHNT, CDR2 YYREEE (reference sequence). The CDR3 nucleotides are TGTGCCAGCAGCTTGGACAGAGCGAACACTGAAGCTTTCTTT. Its translation: CASSLDRANTEAFF.

The CDR3 DNA reads TGTGCCAGCACCCAAAGGGTAGGGCGGCGTGGGGTGAGGCATTTT. It codes for CASTQRVGRRGVRHF. The chain joins TRBV2 to TRBJ1-5, with unresolved D. Germline CDR1 SNHLY, CDR2 FYNNEI. The CDR3 totals 15 residues. V lost 7 bases and J 15 bases, leaving 28 bases between the germline ends. Filled out from reference TRBV2 and TRBJ1-5, the complete variable domain reads EPEVTQTPSHQVTQMGQEVILRCVPISNHLYFYWYRQILGQKVEFLVSFYNNEISEKSEIFDDQFSVERPDGSNFTLKIRSTKLEDSAMYFCASTQRVGRRGVRHFGDGTRLSIL.

This clone was seen only a few times. The rearrangement links TRBV27 to TRBJ2-2, with 8 bases matching TRBD1. Germline lookup yields CDR1 MNHEY and CDR2 SMNVEV (reference sequence). V lost 6 bases to trimming and J lost 3 bases; unmatched junction nucleotides: 12. This CDR3 has 17 residues. In DNA form, the CDR3 reads TGTGCCAGCAGCCGTGGGGGGACAGGTAAAGACACCGGGGAGCTGTTTTTT. It yields the protein CASSRGGTGKDTGELFF.

V and J are TRBV18 and TRBJ1-2, with TRBD1 identical over 7 bases. The ends lost 0 bases at V and 6 bases at J; junction bases unmatched: 7. The CDR3 length is 15 residues. From germline, CDR1 is KGHSH and CDR2 LQKENI. CDR3 in amino acids: CASSPPVGTVDGYTF. The CDR3 nucleotides are TGTGCCAGCTCACCACCGGTTGGGACAGTAGATGGCTACACCTTC.

The chain carries TRBV18 and TRBJ1-1; no definite D call. The germline gives CDR1 KGHSH, CDR2 LQKENI. V was clipped by 1 base and J by 1 base, with 13 bases between them. The CDR3 has 16 residues. The CDR3 reads CASSPQLTQGNTEAFF. CDR3 DNA: TGTGCCAGCTCACCACAACTGACTCAAGGGAACACTGAAGCTTTCTTT.